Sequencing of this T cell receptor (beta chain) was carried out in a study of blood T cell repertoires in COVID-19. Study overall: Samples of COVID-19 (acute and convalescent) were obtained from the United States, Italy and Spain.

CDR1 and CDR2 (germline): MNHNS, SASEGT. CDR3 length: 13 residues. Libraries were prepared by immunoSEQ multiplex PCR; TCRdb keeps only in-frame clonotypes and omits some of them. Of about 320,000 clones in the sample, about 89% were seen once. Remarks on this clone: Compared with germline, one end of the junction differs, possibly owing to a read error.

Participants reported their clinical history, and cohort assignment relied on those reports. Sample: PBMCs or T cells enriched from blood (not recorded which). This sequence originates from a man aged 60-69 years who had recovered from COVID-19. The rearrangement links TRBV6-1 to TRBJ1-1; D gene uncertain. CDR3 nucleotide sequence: TGTGCCAGCAGAGAAGACGGGAACACTGAAGCTTTCTTT. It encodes CASREDGNTEAFF.